Listed below are T cell receptor beta chains from one sample, sequenced in a study of control samples from healthy donors and cancer patients. TCRdb keeps only in-frame clones here, not all; method: immunoSEQ multiplex PCR. The sample gives approximately 70,000 clones, roughly 87% of which show up once; roughly 6% is in the top ten. Material for sequencing was PBMCs. These receptors came from a man aged 55 to 70 with colorectal cancer. Each CDR3 is given with its conserved first and last residue.

J,V,CDR3
TRBJ1-1,TRBV2,CASSEAGRMNTEAFF
TRBJ2-7,TRBV6-5,CASSIDGPSYEQYF
TRBJ2-1,TRBV7-2,CASSLAVGEQFF
TRBJ2-3,TRBV7-2,CASSSPSGGKYF
TRBJ2-7,TRBV6-5,CASGQGNYEQYF
TRBJ2-1,TRBV6-6,CASIKDTVLNEQFF
TRBJ2-2,TRBV30,CAQGRGPTGELFF
TRBJ2-6,TRBV7-3,CASSLRTGAGANVLTF
TRBJ1-2,TRBV28,CASRATGQVYTF
TRBJ2-3,TRBV3-1/TRBV3-2,CASSPSQALYTDTQYF
TRBJ1-2,TRBV3-1/TRBV3-2,CASSQASRYTF
TRBJ2-1,TRBV14,CASSQDPGAFIGNEQFF
TRBJ1-1,TRBV28,CASSLTGNTEAFF
TRBJ1-2,TRBV4-3,CASSQDRTGDYGYTF
TRBJ2-2,TRBV15,CATSRTGSGTGELFF
TRBJ2-7,TRBV28,CASTPQGGHEQYF
TRBJ2-1,TRBV11-2,CASSLTSGGRNEQFF
TRBJ1-5,TRBV6-5,CASRKKGFSNQPQHF
TRBJ1-6,TRBV5-4,CASRGEFSSYNSPLHF
TRBJ2-5,TRBV5-1,CASSPGTSGGQETQYF
TRBJ1-2,TRBV2,CASRLQGAYGYTF
TRBJ2-1,TRBV6-6,CATQRSYNEQFF
TRBJ2-2,TRBV7-8,CASSLMGPNTGELFF
TRBJ1-2,TRBV9,CASSERTGRNNYGYTF
TRBJ1-2,TRBV5-5,CASSLKGAGGYTF
TRBJ2-2,TRBV3-1/TRBV3-2,CASSQVASGGPGDTGELFF
TRBJ1-2,TRBV14,CASSQGTVANYGYTF
TRBJ1-1,TRBV9,CASSPSPGREAFF
TRBJ1-1,TRBV28,CASSFLDRVDTEAFF
TRBJ1-1,TRBV19,CASSIPPGGMNTEAFF
TRBJ1-1,TRBV18,CASSPRRKVTEAFF
TRBJ2-5,TRBV3-1/TRBV3-2,CASRKIRGGEETQYF
TRBJ1-4,TRBV6-1,CASSLLGARDEKLFF
TRBJ1-1,TRBV28,CASSDGMNTEAFF
TRBJ2-3,TRBV5-1,CASSFSGGPDTQYF
TRBJ1-1,TRBV5-8,CASSLLGQGDTEAFF
TRBJ1-1,TRBV30,CAWSISGQGIPEAFF
TRBJ1-1,TRBV6-4,CASSAGVNTEAFF
TRBJ1-3,TRBV19,CASSIRGSGNTIYF
TRBJ1-6,TRBV27,CASNRQGPNSPLHF
TRBJ1-3,TRBV6-2/TRBV6-3,CASSYSGQGNTIYF
TRBJ1-3,TRBV7-9,CASSLMEGLFSGNTIYF
TRBJ2-3,TRBV19,CASRPTSGGSTDTQYF
TRBJ2-7,TRBV6-5,CASRTGAYEQYF
TRBJ1-3,TRBV15,CATSRATGHPGNTIYF
TRBJ1-1,TRBV5-1,CASSLTARTEAFF
TRBJ1-6,TRBV10-3,CATQGDINSPLHF
TRBJ2-6,TRBV5-1,CASSLVRQGRAGANVLTF
TRBJ2-1,TRBV19,CASSMTELGEQFF
TRBJ2-1,TRBV15,CATSRWTGGGDEQFF
TRBJ2-1,TRBV3-1/TRBV3-2,CASTYSGGAKVDEQFF
TRBJ2-5,TRBV25-1,CASSLSGTQYQETQYF
TRBJ2-3,TRBV5-1,CASSSARGGGGTDTQYF
TRBJ2-3,TRBV30,CAWTGLHTQYF